Described below is a single T cell receptor beta chain sequence and its context. Its antigen remains unknown. The CDR3 contains 12 residues. Here immunoSEQ multiplex PCR was the method, and the copy in TCRdb shows in-frame clones only, minus some. The sample shows 60,000 to 70,000 clones, approximately 89% of them seen only once. The data belong to a study of siplizumab effects on memory and regulatory T cells. Findings of the study overall: Mappable alloreactive CD4+ clones averaged about 74% Treg-derived with siplizumab versus about 28% in controls. Proliferating siplizumab-culture Treg suppressive function went unconfirmed. Naive versus memory phenotype went unassigned for roughly 75-97% of proliferating CD4+ or CD8+ clones.

Source material: Tregs sorted from blood. This chain links TRBV1 with TRBJ2-2; TRBD2, the table's D call, lacks a check against the DNA. TRBV1 is given as a pseudogene. The TCR was taken from a human donor in good health. In DNA, the CDR3 is TGCACCAGCAGCCCCTCCCCCGGGGAGCTGTTTTTT. Translation gives CTSSPSPGELFF.